This note documents a single T cell receptor beta chain sequence. Its antigen is unidentified. The data were taken from a study of CD8 T cells in Susac syndrome. Study-wide points: As acknowledged by the study, its TCR sequencing and HLA analysis included a relatively small number of individuals.

Sequencing of TCR beta, carried out with a high-throughput approach, was applied to CD8+ and CD4+ T cells from the blood. Controls matched for sex and age were healthy donors. Random hexamers were used to reverse transcribe 0.5 to 1 ug of RNA. TCR beta CDR3 was amplified by immunoSEQ multiplex PCR. This amplification extended across 54 Vbeta and 13 Jbeta segments. A single record per CDR3 protein comes from TCRdb applying MiXCR to the immunoSEQ multiplex PCR reads. The sample holds some 190,000 distinct CDR3 sequences, roughly 95% seen once. The CDR3 covers 14 residues. Germline CDR1 MGHDK, CDR2 SYGVNS. V was clipped by 3 bases and J by 8 bases, with 15 bases between them.

V usage is TRBV25-1 and J usage is TRBJ2-3, with D hard to call. Material for sequencing was CD4+ T cells from PBMCs. The sequence derives from a human donor in good health. CDR3 nucleotides: TGTGCCAGCAGTGACCCACCGCCCTCCAGTACGCAGTATTTT. The encoded protein is CASSDPPPSSTQYF.